The 19 T cell receptor beta chains below all came from one sample that was sequenced in a study of T cells in Graves' hyperthyroidism and ophthalmopathy. RNA transcripts were the template for amplifying TCR beta CDR3 regions. RT-PCR in the first round (using the HTBI primer set) targeted the TCR CDR3. TCRdb reanalysed the multiplex PCR reads using MiXCR and keeps one entry per CDR3 protein. The sample contains 600,000 to 800,000 distinct CDR3 sequences, 35% of which appear only once. The source material was blood. Every receptor here comes from a woman in her thirties or forties with Graves' hyperthyroidism.

The chain couples TRBV7-9 to TRBJ2-7; a possible D gene is TRBD1 (6 bases). The V end was cut by 3 bases, the J end by 2 bases, with 11 bases between. This CDR3 is built from 14 residues. Per the germline V gene, CDR1 is SEHNR and CDR2 is FQNEAQ (reference sequence). CDR3 DNA: TGTGCCAGCAGCTTCCAGGGGCTTACCTACGAGCAGTACTTC. This gives the protein CASSFQGLTYEQYF. Combining the CDR3 with reference TRBV7-9 and TRBJ2-7 gives the whole variable domain DTGVSQNPRHKITKRGQNVTFRCDPISEHNRLYWYRQTLGQGPEFLTYFQNEAQLEKSRLLSDRFSAERPKGSFSTLEIQRTEQGDSAMYLCASSFQGLTYEQYFGPGTRLTVT.

The chain is built from TRBV4-3 and TRBJ1-3; TRBD1 aligns across 9 bases. The junction had 4 bases not matched to a gene; V was cut back by 0 bases and J by 4 bases. Per germline, CDR1 LGHNA and CDR2 YSLEER. This CDR3 contains 16 residues. The DNA for the CDR3 is TGCGCCAGCAGCCAAGAAGTAACAGGGGGCGGAAACACCATATATTTT. This encodes CASSQEVTGGGNTIYF.

This clonotype was detected ten times or more. The chain links TRBV7-2 to TRBJ2-2, with D possibly matching TRBD1 (6 bases). Germline-derived CDR1 and CDR2 are SGHTA and FQGNSA. The V and J ends lost 5 bases and 7 bases respectively, with 14 bases between them. The CDR3 runs 14 residues. The chain's CDR3 is CASSRPTGFGELFF. CDR3 in DNA: TGTGCCAGCAGCCGTCCTACAGGGTTCGGGGAGCTGTTTTTT.

A few counts support this clonotype. The chain combines TRBV19 with TRBJ1-5, with 9 bases that match TRBD1. This CDR3 has 17 residues. V gave up 3 bases and J gave up 5 bases; unmatched junction bases: 11. Germline V gene data show CDR1 as LNHDA and CDR2 as SQIVND (reference sequence). This CDR3 reads CASSIRWVQGAHQPQHF. As DNA, the CDR3 is TGTGCCAGTAGTATCCGTTGGGTACAGGGGGCCCATCAGCCCCAGCATTTT.

This rearrangement joins TRBV28 to TRBJ1-6; tentatively, D is TRBD1 (5 bases). Germline assignment: CDR1 MDHEN and CDR2 SYDVKM. The germline V and J ends were trimmed by 3 bases and 10 bases, with 13 bases remaining between them. The CDR3 is 14 residues long. The CDR3 protein is CASSLAGLPSPLHF. As DNA, the CDR3 is TGTGCCAGCAGTTTGGCGGGGCTTCCGTCACCCCTCCACTTT.

The table lists this clonotype with many counts. This chain uses TRBV2 with TRBJ1-1; D ambiguous. There are 15 residues in the CDR3. Germline loops: CDR1 SNHLY, CDR2 FYNNEI. V was shortened by 1 base and J by 3 bases, with 12 bases between the two germline ends. The CDR3 DNA sequence: TGTGCCAGCAGTGAAGGTGGTAGGGTTTACACTGAAGCTTTCTTT. Residues: CASSEGGRVYTEAFF.

This clonotype was seen repeatedly, ten times or more. This sequence joins TRBV6-2 or TRBV6-3 and TRBJ2-7; 7 nucleotides agree with TRBD2. Germline trimming cut 7 bases from V and 0 bases from J; bases unmatched to any gene: 3. The CDR3 has 13 amino acids. Germline CDR1 and CDR2: MNHEY and SVGEGT. CDR3 nucleotide sequence: TGTGCCAGCACCGGGACTAACTCCTACGAGCAGTACTTC. Translated: CASTGTNSYEQYF.

The V gene is TRBV10-2, the J gene TRBJ2-1; no clear D gene. Trimming pared 7 bases from V and 8 bases from J, leaving 6 bases between. The germline gives CDR1 WSHSY, CDR2 SAAADI. The length of the CDR3 is 10 residues. CDR3 bases: TGCGCCAGCAATGATGATGAGCAGTTCTTC. Translation: CASNDDEQFF.

V usage is TRBV20-1 and J usage is TRBJ2-5; TRBD2 agrees at 9 bases. With 4 bases clipped from V and 5 bases from J, the junction kept 14 bases outside the gene matches. The CDR3 extends over 16 amino acids. Germline CDR1 reads DFQATT; CDR2 reads SNEGSKA (reference sequence). CDR3 in DNA: TGCAGTGCTATGGGGCTAGCGGGGTTGGGGGGGGAGACCCAGTACTTC. It specifies CSAMGLAGLGGETQYF.

This clonotype was seen repeatedly, ten times or more. The rearrangement uses TRBV24-1 and TRBJ1-6; weak D call: TRBD1 (6 bases). The V end was cut by 4 bases, the J end by 13 bases, with 16 bases between. The CDR3 has 14 residues. Germline V gene data show CDR1 as KGHDR and CDR2 as SFDVKD. CDR3 in amino acids: CATSDSEQGRPLHF. CDR3 bases: TGTGCCACCAGTGACTCGGAACAGGGTCGCCCCCTCCACTTT.

About this clonotype: A much bigger clone sits one base away, suggesting this may be a read error. This chain connects TRBV7-2 to TRBJ2-7; maybe TRBD2 (5 bases). Germline V CDR1 and CDR2: SGHTA, FQGNSA. This CDR3 is 15 amino acids long. The CDR3 DNA follows: TGTGCCGGCAGCCTTAGCGCCCTAAGCTCCTACGAGCAGTACTTC. It specifies CAGSLSALSSYEQYF. The variable domain in full, with the rest retrieved from reference TRBV7-2 and TRBJ2-7, is GAGVSQSPSNKVTEKGKDVELRCDPISGHTALYWYRQSLGQGLEFLIYFQGNSAPDKSGLPSDRFSAERTGGSVSTLTIQRTQQEDSAVYLCAGSLSALSSYEQYFGPGTRLTVT.

In its sample, this clonotype was seen many times. The chain is built from TRBV2 and TRBJ2-7; the D is unclear. The germline CDR1 and CDR2 sequences are SNHLY and FYNNEI. V dropped 3 bases and J dropped 3 bases, with 3 bases sitting between them. The CDR3 is 11 amino acids. CDR3: CASSDYYEQYF. Here the CDR3 DNA reads TGTGCCAGCAGTGATTACTACGAGCAGTACTTC.

Note on this clonotype: As the CDR3 is not closed by the conserved phenylalanine or tryptophan, this likely results from a read error. V usage is TRBV11-3 and J usage is TRBJ2-2, with D unresolved. Per germline, CDR1 SGHNT and CDR2 YENEEA. V was trimmed by 5 bases and J by 4 bases, leaving 14 bases between them. The CDR3 covers 15 residues. CDR3 region: CASSPTVGRTGELFL. The CDR3 region has the DNA TGTGCCAGCAGCCCGACCGTCGGGCGCACCGGGGAGCTGTTTCTT.

The V call is TRBV7-2, the J call TRBJ2-7; no firm D call. The CDR3 covers 12 residues. Trimming took off 5 bases at V and 7 bases at J, with 12 bases between the two ends. Germline CDR1 reads SGHTA; CDR2 reads FQGNSA. CDR3 nucleotide sequence: TGTGCCAGCAGCACGCTTGACCATGAGCAGTACTTC. Translating gives CASSTLDHEQYF.

This clonotype was detected ten times or more. The CDR3 DNA follows: TGTGCCAGCAGTGACTTAGTGCAGTACTTC. Protein: CASSDLVQYF. The chain combines TRBV6-4 with TRBJ2-7; D ambiguous. CDR1 MRHNA and CDR2 SNTAGT come from the germline V gene. V lost 1 base, J lost 9 bases, and 4 bases lay in between. The CDR3 covers 10 residues.

This clonotype occurred a few times. This chain connects TRBV20-1 to TRBJ2-2; 7 positions match TRBD1. Per the germline V gene, CDR1 is DFQATT and CDR2 is SNEGSKA (reference sequence). V was clipped by 6 bases and J by 6 bases; unmatched bases: 16. CDR3 length: 16 residues. The CDR3 loop is CSADLQGGVGPGELFF. The CDR3 bases are TGCAGTGCAGATCTTCAAGGGGGCGTCGGTCCCGGGGAGCTGTTTTTT.

In its sample, this clonotype was seen many times. The CDR3 sequence: CAISGGELNTEAFF. The CDR3 DNA reads as TGTGCCATCAGTGGGGGGGAGCTGAACACTGAAGCTTTCTTT. The chain employs TRBV10-3 and TRBJ1-1, with a tentative D call TRBD1 (5 bases). Trimming took off 4 bases at V and 0 bases at J, with 9 bases between the two ends. The CDR3 contains 14 residues. Germline V lookup: CDR1 ENHRY, CDR2 SYGVKD.

This clonotype was recorded at least ten times. This chain joins TRBV29-1 and TRBJ2-6; D not certain. Trimming took off 3 bases at V and 3 bases at J, with 3 bases between the two ends. The CDR3 is 12 amino acids. Germline values: CDR1 SQVTM, CDR2 ANQGSEA. The CDR3 loop reads CSVEVGANVLTF. The CDR3 region has the DNA TGCAGCGTTGAGGTTGGGGCCAACGTCCTGACTTTC.

J is TRBJ1-3 and V is TRBV19, with D tentatively TRBD1 (6 bases). V lost 2 bases, J lost 2 bases, and 10 bases lay in between. There are 15 residues in the CDR3. From germline, CDR1 is LNHDA and CDR2 SQIVND (reference sequence). The DNA for the CDR3 is TGTGCCAGTAGTATACAAGACAGGCCTGGAAACACCATATATTTT. Protein: CASSIQDRPGNTIYF.